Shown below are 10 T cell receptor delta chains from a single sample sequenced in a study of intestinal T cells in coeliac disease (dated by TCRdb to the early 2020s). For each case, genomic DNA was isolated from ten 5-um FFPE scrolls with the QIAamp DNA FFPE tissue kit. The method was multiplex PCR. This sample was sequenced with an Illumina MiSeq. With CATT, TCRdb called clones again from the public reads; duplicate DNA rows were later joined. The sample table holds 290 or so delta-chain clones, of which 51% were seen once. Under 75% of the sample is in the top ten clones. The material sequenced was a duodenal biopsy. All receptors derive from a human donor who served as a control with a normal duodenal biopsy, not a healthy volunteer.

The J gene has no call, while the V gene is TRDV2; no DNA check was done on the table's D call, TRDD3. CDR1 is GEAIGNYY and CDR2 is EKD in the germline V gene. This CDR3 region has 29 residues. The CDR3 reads CACDTGLGDTHSTMEEGTMKHISIKTLFF. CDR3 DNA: TGTGCCTGTGACACCGGACTGGGGGATACGCACAGTACAATGGAGGAAGGCACAATGAAACACATCAGTATAAAAACCCTCTTCTTC.

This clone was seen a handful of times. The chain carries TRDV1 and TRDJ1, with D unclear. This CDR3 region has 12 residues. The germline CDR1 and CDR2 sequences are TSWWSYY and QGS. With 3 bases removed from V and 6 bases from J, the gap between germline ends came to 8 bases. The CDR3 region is CALGDNSYKLIF. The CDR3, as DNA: TGTGCTCTTGGGGACAACTCTTATAAACTCATCTTT.

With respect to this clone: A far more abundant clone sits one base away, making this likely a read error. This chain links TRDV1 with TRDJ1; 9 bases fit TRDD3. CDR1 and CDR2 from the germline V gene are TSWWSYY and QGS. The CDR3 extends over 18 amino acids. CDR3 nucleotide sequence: TGTGCTCTTGGGGCCACTACGAGACTGGGGGAGCCGACCGATAGACTCATCTTT. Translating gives CALGATTRLGEPTDRLIF.

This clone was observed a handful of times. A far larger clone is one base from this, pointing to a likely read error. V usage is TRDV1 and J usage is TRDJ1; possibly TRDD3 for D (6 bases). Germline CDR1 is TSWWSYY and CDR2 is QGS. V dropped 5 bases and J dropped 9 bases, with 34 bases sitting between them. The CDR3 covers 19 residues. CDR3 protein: CALGSAPGLTKGTGFELIF. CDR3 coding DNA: TGTGCTCTTGGGTCCGCCCCCGGCCTTACTAAAGGTACTGGGTTTGAACTCATCTTT.

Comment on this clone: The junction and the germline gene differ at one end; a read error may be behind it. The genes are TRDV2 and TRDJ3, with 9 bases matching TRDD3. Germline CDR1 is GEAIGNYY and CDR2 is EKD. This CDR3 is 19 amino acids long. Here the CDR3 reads CAWGTWGYASSWDTRQMFF. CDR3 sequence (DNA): TGTGCCTGGGGTACTTGGGGATACGCGAGCTCCTGGGATACCCGACAGATGTTTTTC.

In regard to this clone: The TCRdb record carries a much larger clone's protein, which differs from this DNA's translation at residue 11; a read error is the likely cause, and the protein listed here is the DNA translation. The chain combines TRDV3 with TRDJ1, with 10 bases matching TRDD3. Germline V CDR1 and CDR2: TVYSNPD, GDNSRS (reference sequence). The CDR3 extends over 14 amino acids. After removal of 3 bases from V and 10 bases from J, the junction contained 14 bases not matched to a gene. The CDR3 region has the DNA TGTGCCTTCCTCCACCCGTACTGGGGGATTAGACTCATCTTT. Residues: CAFLHPYWGIRLIF.

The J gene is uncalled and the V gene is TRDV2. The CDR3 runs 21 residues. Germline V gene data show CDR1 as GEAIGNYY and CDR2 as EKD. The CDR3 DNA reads TGTGCGTATCCCCCAGTACAGAAAGGCACAATGAAACACATCAGTATAAAAACCCTCTTCTTC. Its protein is CAYPPVQKGTMKHISIKTLFF.

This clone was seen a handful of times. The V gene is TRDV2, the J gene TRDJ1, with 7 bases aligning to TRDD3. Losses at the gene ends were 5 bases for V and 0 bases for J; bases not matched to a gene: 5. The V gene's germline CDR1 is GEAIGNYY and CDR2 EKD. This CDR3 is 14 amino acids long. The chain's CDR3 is CACVLGIYTDKLIF. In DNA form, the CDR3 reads TGTGCCTGTGTACTGGGGATTTACACCGATAAACTCATCTTT.

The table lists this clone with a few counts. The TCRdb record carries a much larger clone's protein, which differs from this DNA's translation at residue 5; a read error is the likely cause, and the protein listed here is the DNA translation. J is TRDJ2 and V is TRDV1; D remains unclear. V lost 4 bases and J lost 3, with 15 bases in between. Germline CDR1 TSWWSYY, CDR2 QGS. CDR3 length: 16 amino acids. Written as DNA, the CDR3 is TGTGCTCTTGGGGGACGGTCGCTATTTCTGACAGCACAACTCTTCTTT. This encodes CALGGRSLFLTAQLFF.

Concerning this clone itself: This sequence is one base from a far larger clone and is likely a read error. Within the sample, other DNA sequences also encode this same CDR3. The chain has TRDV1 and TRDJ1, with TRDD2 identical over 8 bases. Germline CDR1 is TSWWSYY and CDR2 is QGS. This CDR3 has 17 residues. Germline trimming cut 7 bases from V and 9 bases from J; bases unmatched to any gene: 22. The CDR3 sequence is CALVTFLWWNGDVQLIF. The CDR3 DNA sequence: TGTGCTCTTGTAACCTTCCTATGGTGGAACGGAGATGTTCAACTCATCTTT.